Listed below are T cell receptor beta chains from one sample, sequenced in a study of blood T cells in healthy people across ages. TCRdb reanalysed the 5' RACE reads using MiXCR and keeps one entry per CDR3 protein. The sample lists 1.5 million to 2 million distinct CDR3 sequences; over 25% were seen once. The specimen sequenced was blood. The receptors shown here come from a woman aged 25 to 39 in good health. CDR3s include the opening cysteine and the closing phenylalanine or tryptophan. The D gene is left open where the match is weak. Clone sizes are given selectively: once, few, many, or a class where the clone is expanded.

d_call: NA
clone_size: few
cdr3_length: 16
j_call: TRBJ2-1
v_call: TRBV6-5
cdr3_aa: CASSYEARSSYNEQFF
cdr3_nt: TGTGCCAGCAGTTACGAGGCTAGGAGCTCCTACAATGAGCAGTTCTTC

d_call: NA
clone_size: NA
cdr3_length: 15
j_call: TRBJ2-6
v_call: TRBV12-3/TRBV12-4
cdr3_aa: CASLRGSSGANVLTF
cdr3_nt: TGTGCCAGCTTGCGGGGCAGCTCTGGGGCCAACGTCCTGACTTTC

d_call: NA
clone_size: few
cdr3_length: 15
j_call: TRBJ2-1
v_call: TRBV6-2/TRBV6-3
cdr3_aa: CASSYSGRPYNEQFF
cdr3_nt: TGTGCCAGCAGTTACAGTGGGAGACCCTACAATGAGCAGTTCTTC

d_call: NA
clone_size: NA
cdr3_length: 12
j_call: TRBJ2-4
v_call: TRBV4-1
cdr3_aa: CASSQDQETLYF
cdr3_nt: TGCGCCAGCAGCCAAGATCAGGAGACCCTGTACTTC

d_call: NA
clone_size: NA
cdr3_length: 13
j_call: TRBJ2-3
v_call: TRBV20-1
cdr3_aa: CSARDSSADTQYF
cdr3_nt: TGCAGTGCTAGAGATTCTAGTGCAGATACGCAGTATTTT

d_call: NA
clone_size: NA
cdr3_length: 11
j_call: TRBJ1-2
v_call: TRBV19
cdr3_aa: CASRNWGGYTF
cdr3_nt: TGTGCCAGTAGAAACTGGGGTGGCTACACCTTC

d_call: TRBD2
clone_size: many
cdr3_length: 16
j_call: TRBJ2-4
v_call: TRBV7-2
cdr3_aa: CASSSGRGIAKNIQYF
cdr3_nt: TGTGCCAGCAGCTCCGGGAGGGGCATCGCCAAAAACATTCAGTACTTC

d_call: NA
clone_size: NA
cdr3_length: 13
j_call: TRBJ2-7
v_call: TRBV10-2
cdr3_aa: CASLRGSSYEQYF
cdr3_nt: TGCGCCAGCTTACGGGGGAGCTCCTACGAGCAGTACTTC

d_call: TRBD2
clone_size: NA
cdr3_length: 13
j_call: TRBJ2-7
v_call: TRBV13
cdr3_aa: CASSPVAGTEQYF
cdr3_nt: TGTGCCAGCAGTCCGGTAGCGGGAACCGAGCAGTACTTC

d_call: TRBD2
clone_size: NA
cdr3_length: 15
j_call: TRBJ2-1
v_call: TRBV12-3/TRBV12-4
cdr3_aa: CASSSGLAGTNEQFF
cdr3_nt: TGTGCCAGCAGTTCAGGACTAGCGGGGACTAATGAGCAGTTCTTC

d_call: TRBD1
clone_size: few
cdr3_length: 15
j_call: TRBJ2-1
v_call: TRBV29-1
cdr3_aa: CSVQGGREIYNEQFF
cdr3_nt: TGCAGCGTACAGGGGGGAAGGGAGATTTACAATGAGCAGTTCTTC

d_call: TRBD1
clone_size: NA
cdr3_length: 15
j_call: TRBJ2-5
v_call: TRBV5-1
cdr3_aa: CATSDRLGNQETQYF
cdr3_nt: TGCGCCACGTCGGACAGGCTAGGGAATCAAGAGACCCAGTACTTC

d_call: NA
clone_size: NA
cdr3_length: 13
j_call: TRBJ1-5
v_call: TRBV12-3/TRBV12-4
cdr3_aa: CASSDGGWQPQHF
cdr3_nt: TGTGCCAGCAGTGACGGTGGTTGGCAGCCCCAGCATTTT

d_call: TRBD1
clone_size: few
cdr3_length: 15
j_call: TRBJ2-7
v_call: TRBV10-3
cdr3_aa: CAISGTGGATYEQYF
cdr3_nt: TGTGCCATCAGTGGGACAGGGGGCGCGACCTACGAGCAGTACTTC

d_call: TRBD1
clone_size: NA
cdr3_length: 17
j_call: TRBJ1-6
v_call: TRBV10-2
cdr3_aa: CASSRARGTGYNSPLHF
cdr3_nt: TGCGCCAGCAGTCGCGCACGGGGGACAGGCTATAATTCACCCCTCCACTTT

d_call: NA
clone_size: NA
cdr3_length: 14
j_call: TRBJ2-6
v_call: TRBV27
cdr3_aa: CASGRVAGANVLTF
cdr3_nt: TGCGCCAGCGGTCGCGTGGCTGGGGCCAACGTCCTGACTTTC

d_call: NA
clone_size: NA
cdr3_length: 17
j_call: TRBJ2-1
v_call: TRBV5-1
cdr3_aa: CASSSAIRAVKGNEQFF
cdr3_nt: TGCGCCAGCAGCTCGGCCATACGAGCGGTTAAGGGGAATGAGCAGTTCTTC

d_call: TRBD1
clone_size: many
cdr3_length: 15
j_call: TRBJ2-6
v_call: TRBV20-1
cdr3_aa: CSARTQGSGANVLTF
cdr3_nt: TGCAGTGCTAGAACACAGGGGAGTGGGGCCAACGTCCTGACTTTC

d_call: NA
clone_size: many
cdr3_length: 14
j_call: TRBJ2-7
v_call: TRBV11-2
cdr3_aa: CASRSGADPYEQYF
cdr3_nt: TGTGCCAGCAGGTCCGGGGCCGACCCCTACGAGCAGTACTTC

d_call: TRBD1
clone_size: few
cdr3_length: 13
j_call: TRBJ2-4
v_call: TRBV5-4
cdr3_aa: CASSLDRGGIQYF
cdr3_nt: TGTGCCAGCAGTCTCGACAGGGGGGGCATTCAGTACTTC

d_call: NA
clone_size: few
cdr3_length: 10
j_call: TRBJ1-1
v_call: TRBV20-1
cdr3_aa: CSASREEAFF
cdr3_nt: TGCAGTGCTAGCAGGGAGGAAGCTTTCTTT

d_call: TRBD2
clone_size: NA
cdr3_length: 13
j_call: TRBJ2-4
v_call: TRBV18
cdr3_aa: CASSHGSGNEQYF
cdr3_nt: TGTGCCAGCTCACACGGTAGCGGGAATGAGCAGTACTTC

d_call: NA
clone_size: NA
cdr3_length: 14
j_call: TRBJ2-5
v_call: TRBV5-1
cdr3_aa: CASHQGGREETQYF
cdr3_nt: TGCGCCAGCCACCAAGGGGGAAGGGAGGAGACCCAGTACTTC

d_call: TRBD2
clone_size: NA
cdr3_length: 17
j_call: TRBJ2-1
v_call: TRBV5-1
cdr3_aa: CASSLAPGTSGRSGQFF
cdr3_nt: TGCGCCAGCAGCTTGGCCCCCGGGACTAGCGGGAGAAGTGGGCAGTTCTTC

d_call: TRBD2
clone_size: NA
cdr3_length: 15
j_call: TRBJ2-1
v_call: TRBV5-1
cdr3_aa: CASIPFSGEPNEQFF
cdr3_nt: TGCGCCAGCATCCCTTTTAGCGGGGAACCGAATGAGCAGTTCTTC

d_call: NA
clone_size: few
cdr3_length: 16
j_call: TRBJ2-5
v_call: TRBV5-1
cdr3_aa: CASSLVVSAGWETQYF
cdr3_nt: TGCGCCAGCAGCTTGGTGGTATCGGCAGGCTGGGAGACCCAGTACTTC

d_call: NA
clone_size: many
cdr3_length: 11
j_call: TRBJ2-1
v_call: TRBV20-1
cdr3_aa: CSARRGGEQFF
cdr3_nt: TGCAGTGCTAGGAGGGGGGGTGAGCAGTTCTTC

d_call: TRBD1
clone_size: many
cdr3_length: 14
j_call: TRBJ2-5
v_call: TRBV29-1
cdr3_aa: CSVEIGTESQTQYF
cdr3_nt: TGCAGCGTTGAAATCGGGACAGAATCCCAGACCCAGTACTTC

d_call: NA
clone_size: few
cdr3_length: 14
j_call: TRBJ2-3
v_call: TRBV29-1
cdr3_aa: CSVQRDPSTDTQYF
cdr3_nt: TGCAGCGTTCAGAGGGACCCTAGCACAGATACGCAGTATTTT

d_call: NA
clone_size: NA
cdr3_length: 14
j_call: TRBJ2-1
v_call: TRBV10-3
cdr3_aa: CAIREFETANEQFF
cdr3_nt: TGTGCCATCAGGGAGTTCGAAACGGCCAATGAGCAGTTCTTC

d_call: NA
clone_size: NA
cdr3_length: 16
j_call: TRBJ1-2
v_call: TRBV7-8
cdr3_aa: CASSPRIEWGNYGYTF
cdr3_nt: TGTGCCAGCAGCCCCCGGATTGAGTGGGGGAACTATGGCTACACCTTC

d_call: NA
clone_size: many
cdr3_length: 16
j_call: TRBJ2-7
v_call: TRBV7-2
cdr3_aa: CASSPRQAAPSYEQYF
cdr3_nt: TGTGCCAGCAGCCCCCGCCAGGCCGCTCCCTCCTACGAGCAGTACTTC

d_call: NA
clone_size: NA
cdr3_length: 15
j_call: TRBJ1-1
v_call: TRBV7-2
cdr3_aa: CASSLWGGGSTEAFF
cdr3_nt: TGTGCCAGCAGCTTATGGGGGGGGGGTAGCACTGAAGCTTTCTTT

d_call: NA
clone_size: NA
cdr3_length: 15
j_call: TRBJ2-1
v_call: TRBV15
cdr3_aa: CATSGRGGTYNEQFF
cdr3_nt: TGTGCCACCAGCGGCCGTGGGGGGACCTACAATGAGCAGTTCTTC

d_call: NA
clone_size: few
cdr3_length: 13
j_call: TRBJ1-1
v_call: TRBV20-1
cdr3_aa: CSATTGRDTEAFF
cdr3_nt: TGCAGTGCCACCACAGGGCGGGACACTGAAGCTTTCTTT

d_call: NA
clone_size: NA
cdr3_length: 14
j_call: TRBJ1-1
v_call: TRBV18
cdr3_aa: CASSPPSSNTEAFF
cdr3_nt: TGTGCCAGCTCACCACCTTCGAGTAACACTGAAGCTTTCTTT

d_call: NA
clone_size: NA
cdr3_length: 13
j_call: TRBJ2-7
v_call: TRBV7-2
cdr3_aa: CASSPGQRGEQYF
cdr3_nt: TGTGCCAGCAGCCCGGGACAAAGGGGCGAGCAGTACTTC

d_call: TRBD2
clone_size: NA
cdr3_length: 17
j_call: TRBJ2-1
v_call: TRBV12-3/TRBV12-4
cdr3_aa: CASRLAGRGRTYNEQFF
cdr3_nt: TGTGCCAGCAGGCTAGCGGGAAGGGGGAGGACCTACAATGAGCAGTTCTTC

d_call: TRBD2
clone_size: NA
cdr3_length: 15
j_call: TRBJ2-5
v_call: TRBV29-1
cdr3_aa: CSVEGPSGIQETQYF
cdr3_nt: TGCAGCGTTGAAGGGCCTAGCGGTATCCAAGAGACCCAGTACTTC

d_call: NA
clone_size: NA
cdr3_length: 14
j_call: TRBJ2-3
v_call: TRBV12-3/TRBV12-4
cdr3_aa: CASRAQMGTDTQYF
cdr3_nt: TGTGCCAGCAGGGCCCAGATGGGTACAGATACGCAGTATTTT

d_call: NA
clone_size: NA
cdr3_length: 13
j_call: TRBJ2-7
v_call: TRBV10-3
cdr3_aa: CATAATGSYGQYF
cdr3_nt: TGTGCCACCGCAGCTACTGGTTCCTACGGGCAGTACTTC

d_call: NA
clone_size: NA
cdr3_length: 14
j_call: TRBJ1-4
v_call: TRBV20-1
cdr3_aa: CSATTPGLNEKLFF
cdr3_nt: TGCAGTGCAACTACACCGGGACTTAATGAAAAACTGTTTTTT

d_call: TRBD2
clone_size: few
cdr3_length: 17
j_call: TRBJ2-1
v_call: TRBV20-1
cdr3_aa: CSAIGVGGRNAYNEQFF
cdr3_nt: TGCAGTGCTATTGGAGTTGGCGGGAGGAACGCCTACAATGAGCAGTTCTTC

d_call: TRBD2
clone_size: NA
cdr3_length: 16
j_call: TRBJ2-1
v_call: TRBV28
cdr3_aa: CASSSIAGGNYSEQFF
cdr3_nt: TGTGCCAGCAGTTCAATAGCGGGGGGCAACTACAGTGAGCAGTTCTTC

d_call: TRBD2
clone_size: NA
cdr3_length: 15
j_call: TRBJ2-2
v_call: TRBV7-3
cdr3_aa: CASSQSGGATGELFF
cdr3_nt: TGTGCCAGCAGCCAGAGCGGGGGGGCTACCGGGGAGCTGTTTTTT

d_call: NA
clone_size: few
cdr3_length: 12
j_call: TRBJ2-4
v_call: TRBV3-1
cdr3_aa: CASSQDGRRQYF
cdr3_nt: TGTGCCAGCAGCCAAGACGGCCGGCGCCAGTACTTC

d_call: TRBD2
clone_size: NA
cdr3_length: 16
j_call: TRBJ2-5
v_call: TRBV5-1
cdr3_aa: CASSLTAGGKQETQYF
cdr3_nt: TGCGCCAGCAGCTTGACAGCGGGGGGTAAACAAGAGACCCAGTACTTC

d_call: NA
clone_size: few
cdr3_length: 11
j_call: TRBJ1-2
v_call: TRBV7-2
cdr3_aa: CASSVNRGYTF
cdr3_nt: TGTGCCAGCAGCGTTAATCGTGGCTACACCTTC

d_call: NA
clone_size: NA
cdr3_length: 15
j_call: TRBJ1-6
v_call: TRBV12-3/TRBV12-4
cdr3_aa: CASSLDSQLGSPLHF
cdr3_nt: TGTGCCAGCAGTTTGGACAGTCAGCTAGGGTCACCCCTCCACTTT

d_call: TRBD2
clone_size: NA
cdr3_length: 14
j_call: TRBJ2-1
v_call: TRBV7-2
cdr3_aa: CASSSPTSGETQFF
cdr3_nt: TGTGCCAGCAGCTCACCGACTAGCGGAGAGACCCAGTTCTTC

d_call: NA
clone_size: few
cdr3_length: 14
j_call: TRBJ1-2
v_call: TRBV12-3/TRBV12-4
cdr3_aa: CASSLGVANYGYTF
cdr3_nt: TGTGCCAGCAGTTTAGGGGTAGCTAACTATGGCTACACCTTC

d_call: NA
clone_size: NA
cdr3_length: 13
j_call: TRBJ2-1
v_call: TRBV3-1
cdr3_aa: CASSQATRREEFF
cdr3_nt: TGTGCCAGCAGCCAGGCGACTAGAAGGGAGGAGTTCTTC

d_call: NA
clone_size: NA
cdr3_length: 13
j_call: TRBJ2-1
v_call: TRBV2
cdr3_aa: CASSDRAGNEQFF
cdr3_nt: TGTGCCAGCAGTGACAGGGCAGGCAATGAGCAGTTCTTC

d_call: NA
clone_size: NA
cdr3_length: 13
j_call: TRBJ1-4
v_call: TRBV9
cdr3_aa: CASSAIWGEKRFF
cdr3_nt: TGTGCCAGCAGCGCGATATGGGGGGAAAAACGGTTTTTT

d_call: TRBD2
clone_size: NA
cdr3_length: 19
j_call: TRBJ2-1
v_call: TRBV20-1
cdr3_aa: CSARNLGLAGGSSYNEQFF
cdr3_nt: TGCAGTGCTAGAAATTTAGGACTAGCGGGAGGGAGCTCCTACAATGAGCAGTTCTTC

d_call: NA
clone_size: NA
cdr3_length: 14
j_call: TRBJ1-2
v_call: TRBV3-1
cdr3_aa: CASSQVDRNYGYTF
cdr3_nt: TGTGCCAGCAGCCAGGTGGACAGAAACTATGGCTACACCTTC

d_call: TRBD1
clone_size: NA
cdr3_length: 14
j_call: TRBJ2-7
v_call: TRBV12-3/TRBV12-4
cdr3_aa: CASRETGTGYEQYF
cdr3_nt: TGTGCCAGCAGGGAGACAGGGACCGGCTACGAGCAGTACTTC

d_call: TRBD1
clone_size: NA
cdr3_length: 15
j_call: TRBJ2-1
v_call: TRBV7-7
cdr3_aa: CASSLERGLNYEQFF
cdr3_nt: TGTGCCAGCAGCTTAGAGAGGGGGCTGAATTATGAGCAGTTCTTC

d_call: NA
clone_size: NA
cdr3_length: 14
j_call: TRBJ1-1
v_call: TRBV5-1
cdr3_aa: CASSRGGDNTEAFF
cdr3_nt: TGCGCCAGCAGCCGAGGAGGGGATAACACTGAAGCTTTCTTT